The source of this T cell receptor beta chain is a study of graft-versus-host responses after intestinal transplantation. Study context: Once they had received anti-thymocyte globulin induction, all recipients took tacrolimus and steroids for approximately 3 years.

The assay was immunoSEQ multiplex PCR, and TCRdb's table has in-frame clones only and misses some. The table shows around 12,000 clones, with approximately 94% occurring only once. The CDR3 sequence is 15 residues long. V was shortened by 2 bases and J by 0 bases, with 9 bases between the two germline ends. The germline V gene has CDR1 MGHDK and CDR2 SYGVNS. Study-level points and caveats: Recipient bone marrow held GvH clones, some seen earlier in ileum or blood. Early after transplant, HvG clones declined as circulating GvH clones peaked. Allografts from individuals with graft-donor T cell macrochimerism displayed high graft-versus-host to host-versus-graft clonal ratios.

About this clone: Its antigen is unknown.

The V call is TRBV25-1, the J call TRBJ2-3; no reliable D call. This receptor was identified in a human patient who received an intestinal transplant, so some T cells may come from the graft donor. Sequences were derived from PBMCs, sampled 1032 days after intestinal transplantation. Here the CDR3 reads CASSEAQYSTDTQYF. The DNA of the CDR3 is TGTGCCAGCAGTGAAGCCCAGTATAGCACAGATACGCAGTATTTT.